This T cell receptor beta chain was found in a study of shared clonotypes between healthy human individuals. Background on the study: Donors, aged 18 to 49, were two women and three men. General study points: Naive subsets generally exceeded memory subsets in estimated richness. There were few donors, and this limited the genetic and exposure-history diversity represented.

Of note for this clone: Its antigen is as yet unknown.

The CDR3 extends over 15 amino acids. Germline lookup yields CDR1 SGHTA and CDR2 FQGNSA. With 4 bases clipped from V and 6 bases from J, the junction kept 7 bases outside the gene matches. Data came from immunoSEQ multiplex PCR; TCRdb stores just in-frame clones and leaves some out. Among around 1,000,000 clones listed, 70% to 80% were seen once. The receptor was derived from a young man in good health. Some clones in this sample may be carry-over from other donors' samples. The sample comprised memory CD4+ T cells from PBMCs. The sample's subset: CD45RA-negative fraction. This chain links TRBV7-2 with TRBJ1-5; 9 bases fit TRBD1. CDR3 sequence: CASSSTGGGGQPQHF. The CDR3 DNA reads as TGTGCCAGCAGCTCTACAGGGGGCGGCGGTCAGCCCCAGCATTTT.